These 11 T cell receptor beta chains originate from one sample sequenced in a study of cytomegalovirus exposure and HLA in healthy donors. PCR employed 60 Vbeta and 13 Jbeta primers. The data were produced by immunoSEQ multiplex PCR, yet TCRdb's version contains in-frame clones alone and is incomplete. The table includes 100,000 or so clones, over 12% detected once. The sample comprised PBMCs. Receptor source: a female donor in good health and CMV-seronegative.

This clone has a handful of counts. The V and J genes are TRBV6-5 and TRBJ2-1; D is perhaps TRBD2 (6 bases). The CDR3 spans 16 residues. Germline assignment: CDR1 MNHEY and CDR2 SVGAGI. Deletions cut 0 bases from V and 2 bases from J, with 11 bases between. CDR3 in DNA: TGTGCCAGCAGTTACTCCCGGGAGTTTACCTACAATGAGCAGTTCTTC. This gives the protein CASSYSREFTYNEQFF.

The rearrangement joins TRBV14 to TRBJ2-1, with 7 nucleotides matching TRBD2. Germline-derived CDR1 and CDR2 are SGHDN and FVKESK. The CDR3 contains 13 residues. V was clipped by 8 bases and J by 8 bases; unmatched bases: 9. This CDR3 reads CASGRSGMDEQFF. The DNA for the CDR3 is TGTGCCAGCGGGCGGAGCGGGATGGATGAGCAGTTCTTC.

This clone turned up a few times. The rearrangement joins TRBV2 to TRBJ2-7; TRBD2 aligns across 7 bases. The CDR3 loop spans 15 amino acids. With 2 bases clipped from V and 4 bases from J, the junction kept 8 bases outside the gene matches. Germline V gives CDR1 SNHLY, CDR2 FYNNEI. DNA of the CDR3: TGTGCCAGCAGTGAAAGGCGGGGGATCGGGTACGAGCAGTACTTC. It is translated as CASSERRGIGYEQYF.

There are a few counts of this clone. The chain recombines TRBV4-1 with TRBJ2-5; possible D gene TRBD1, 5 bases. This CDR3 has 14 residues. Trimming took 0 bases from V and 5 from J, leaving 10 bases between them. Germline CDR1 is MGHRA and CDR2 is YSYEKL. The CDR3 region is CASSQDRTGETQYF. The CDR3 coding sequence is TGCGCCAGCAGCCAAGATAGAACAGGCGAGACCCAGTACTTC.

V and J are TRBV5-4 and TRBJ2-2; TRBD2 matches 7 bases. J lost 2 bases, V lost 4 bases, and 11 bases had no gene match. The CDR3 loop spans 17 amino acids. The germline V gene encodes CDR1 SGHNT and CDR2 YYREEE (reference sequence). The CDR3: CASSPGLAELNTGELFF. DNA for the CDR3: TGTGCCAGCAGCCCGGGGCTAGCGGAACTAAACACCGGGGAGCTGTTTTTT.

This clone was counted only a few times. The chain's CDR3 is CASSQPGQANQPQHF. The CDR3 bases are TGTGCCAGCAGCCAACCCGGACAGGCAAATCAGCCCCAGCATTTT. V usage is TRBV7-6 and J usage is TRBJ1-5; 7 nucleotides line up with TRBD1. CDR1 is SGHVS, CDR2 FNYEAQ, per germline. The CDR3 runs to 15 residues. The V and J ends lost 5 bases and 4 bases, in that order; junction bases with no gene match: 8.

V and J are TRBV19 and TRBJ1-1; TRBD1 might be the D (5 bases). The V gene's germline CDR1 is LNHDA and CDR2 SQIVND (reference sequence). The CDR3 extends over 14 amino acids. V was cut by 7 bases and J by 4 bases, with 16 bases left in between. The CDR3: CASTGDRTSTEAFF. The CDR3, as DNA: TGTGCCAGTACCGGCGACAGAACGTCCACTGAAGCTTTCTTT. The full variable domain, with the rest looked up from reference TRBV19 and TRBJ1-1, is DGGITQSPKYLFRKEGQNVTLSCEQNLNHDAMYWYRQDPGQGLRLIYYSQIVNDFQKGDIAEGYSVSREKKESFPLTVTSAQKNPTAFYLCASTGDRTSTEAFFGQGTRLTVV.

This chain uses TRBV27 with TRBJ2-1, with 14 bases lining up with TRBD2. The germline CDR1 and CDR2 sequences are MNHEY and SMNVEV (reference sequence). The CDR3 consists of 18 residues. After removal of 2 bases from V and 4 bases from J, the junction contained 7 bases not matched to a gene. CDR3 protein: CASSLLGTSGRGYNEQFF. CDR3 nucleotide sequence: TGTGCCAGCAGTTTACTTGGGACTAGCGGGAGAGGATACAATGAGCAGTTCTTC.

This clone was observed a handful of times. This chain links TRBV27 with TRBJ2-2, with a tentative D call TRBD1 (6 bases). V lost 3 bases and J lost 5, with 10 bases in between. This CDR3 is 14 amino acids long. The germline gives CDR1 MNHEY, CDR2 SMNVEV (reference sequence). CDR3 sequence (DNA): TGTGCCAGCAGTTTTGATCAGGGGACCGGGGAGCTGTTTTTT. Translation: CASSFDQGTGELFF.

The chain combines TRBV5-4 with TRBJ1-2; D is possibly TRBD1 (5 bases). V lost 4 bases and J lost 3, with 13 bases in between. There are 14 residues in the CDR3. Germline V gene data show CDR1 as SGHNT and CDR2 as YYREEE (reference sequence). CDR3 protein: CASSPTTGDYGYTF. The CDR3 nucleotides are TGTGCCAGCAGCCCCACAACAGGAGACTATGGCTACACCTTC.

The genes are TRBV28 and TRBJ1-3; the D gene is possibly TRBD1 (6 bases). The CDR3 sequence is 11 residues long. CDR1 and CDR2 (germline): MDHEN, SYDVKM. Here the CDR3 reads CGTGYGNTIYF. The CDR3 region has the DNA TGTGGCACAGGGTACGGAAACACCATATATTTT.